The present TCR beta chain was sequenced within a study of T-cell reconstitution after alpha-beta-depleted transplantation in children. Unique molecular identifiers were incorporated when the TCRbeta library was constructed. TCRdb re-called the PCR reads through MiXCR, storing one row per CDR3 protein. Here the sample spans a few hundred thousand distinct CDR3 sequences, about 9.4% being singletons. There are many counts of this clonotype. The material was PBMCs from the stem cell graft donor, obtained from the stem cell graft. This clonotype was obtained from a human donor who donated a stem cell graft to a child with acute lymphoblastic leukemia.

CDR3 bases: TGTGCCAGCAGGGGACTTGGGGGTCAGCCCCAGCATTTT. This translates into CASRGLGGQPQHF. The chain links TRBV12-3 or TRBV12-4 to TRBJ1-5; possibly TRBD1 for D (5 bases). This CDR3 is built from 13 residues. Trimming took 6 bases from V and 6 from J, leaving 12 bases between them.